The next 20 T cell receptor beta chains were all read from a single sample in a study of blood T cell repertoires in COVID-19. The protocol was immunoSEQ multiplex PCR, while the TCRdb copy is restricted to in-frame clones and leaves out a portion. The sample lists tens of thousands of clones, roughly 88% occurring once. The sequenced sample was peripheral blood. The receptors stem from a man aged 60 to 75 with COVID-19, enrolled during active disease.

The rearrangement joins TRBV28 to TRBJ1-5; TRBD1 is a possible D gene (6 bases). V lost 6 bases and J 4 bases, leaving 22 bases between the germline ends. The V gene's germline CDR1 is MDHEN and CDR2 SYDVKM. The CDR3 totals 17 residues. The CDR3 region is CASRYTDRKGSNQPQHF. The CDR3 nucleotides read TGTGCCAGCAGATATACAGACAGGAAAGGGAGTAATCAGCCCCAGCATTTT. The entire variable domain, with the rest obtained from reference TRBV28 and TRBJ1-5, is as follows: DVKVTQSSRYLVKRTGEKVFLECVQDMDHENMFWYRQDPGLGLRLIYFSYDVKMKEKGDIPEGYSVSREKKERFSLILESASTNQTSMYLCASRYTDRKGSNQPQHFGDGTRLSIL.

The CDR3 reads CASGRGPNTEAFF. CDR3 nucleotides: TGTGCCAGTGGAAGAGGGCCGAACACTGAAGCTTTCTTT. This sequence joins TRBV19 and TRBJ1-1; no reliable D call. Per germline, CDR1 LNHDA and CDR2 SQIVND (reference sequence). V shed 8 bases and J shed 1 base, with 11 bases lying between them. The CDR3 runs to 13 residues. Complete variable domain (other parts from reference TRBV19 and TRBJ1-1): DGGITQSPKYLFRKEGQNVTLSCEQNLNHDAMYWYRQDPGQGLRLIYYSQIVNDFQKGDIAEGYSVSREKKESFPLTVTSAQKNPTAFYLCASGRGPNTEAFFGQGTRLTVV.

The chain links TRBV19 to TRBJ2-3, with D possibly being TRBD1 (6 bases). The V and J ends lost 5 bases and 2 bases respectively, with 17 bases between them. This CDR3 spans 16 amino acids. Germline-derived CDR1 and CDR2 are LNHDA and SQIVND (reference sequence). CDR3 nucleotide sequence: TGTGCCAGTAGTTCTATACGGACAGCCCTCACAGATACGCAGTATTTT. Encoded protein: CASSSIRTALTDTQYF.

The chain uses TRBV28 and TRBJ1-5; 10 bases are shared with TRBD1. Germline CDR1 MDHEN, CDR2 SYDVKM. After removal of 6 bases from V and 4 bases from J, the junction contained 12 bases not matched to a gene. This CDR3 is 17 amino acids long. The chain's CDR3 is CASRYRKGTGDNQPQHF. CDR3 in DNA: TGTGCCAGCAGATACAGAAAGGGGACAGGGGATAATCAGCCCCAGCATTTT. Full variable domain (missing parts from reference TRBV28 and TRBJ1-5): DVKVTQSSRYLVKRTGEKVFLECVQDMDHENMFWYRQDPGLGLRLIYFSYDVKMKEKGDIPEGYSVSREKKERFSLILESASTNQTSMYLCASRYRKGTGDNQPQHFGDGTRLSIL.

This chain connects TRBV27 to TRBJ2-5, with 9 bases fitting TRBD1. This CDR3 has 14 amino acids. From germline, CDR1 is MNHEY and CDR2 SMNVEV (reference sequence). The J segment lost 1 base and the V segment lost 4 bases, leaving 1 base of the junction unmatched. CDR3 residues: CASSSTGGQETQYF. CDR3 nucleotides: TGTGCCAGCAGTTCGACAGGGGGCCAAGAGACCCAGTACTTC.

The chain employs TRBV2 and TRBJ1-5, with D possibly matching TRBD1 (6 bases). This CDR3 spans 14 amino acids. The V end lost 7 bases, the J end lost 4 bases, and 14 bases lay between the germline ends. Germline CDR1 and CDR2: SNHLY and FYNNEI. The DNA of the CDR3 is TGTGCCAGCAAAACAGGGACAACGAATCAGCCCCAGCATTTT. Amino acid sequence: CASKTGTTNQPQHF.

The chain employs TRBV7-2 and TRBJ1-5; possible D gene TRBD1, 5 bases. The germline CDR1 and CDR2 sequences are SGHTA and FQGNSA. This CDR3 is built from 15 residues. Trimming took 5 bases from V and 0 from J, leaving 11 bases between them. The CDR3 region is CASSPTVHSNQPQHF. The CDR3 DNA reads TGTGCCAGCAGCCCGACAGTCCATAGCAATCAGCCCCAGCATTTT.

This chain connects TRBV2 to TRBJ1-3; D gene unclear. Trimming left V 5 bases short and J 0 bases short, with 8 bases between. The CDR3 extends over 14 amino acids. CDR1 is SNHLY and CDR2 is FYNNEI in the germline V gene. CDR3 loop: CASSLQNSGNTIYF. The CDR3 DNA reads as TGTGCCAGCAGTCTCCAGAACTCTGGAAACACCATATATTTT.

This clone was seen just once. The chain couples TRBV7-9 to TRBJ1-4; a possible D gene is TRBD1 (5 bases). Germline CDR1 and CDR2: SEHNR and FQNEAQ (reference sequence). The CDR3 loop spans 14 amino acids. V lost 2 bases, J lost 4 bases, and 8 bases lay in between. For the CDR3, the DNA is TGTGCCAGCAGCTTACAGGGCCTTAATGAAAAACTGTTTTTT. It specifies CASSLQGLNEKLFF.

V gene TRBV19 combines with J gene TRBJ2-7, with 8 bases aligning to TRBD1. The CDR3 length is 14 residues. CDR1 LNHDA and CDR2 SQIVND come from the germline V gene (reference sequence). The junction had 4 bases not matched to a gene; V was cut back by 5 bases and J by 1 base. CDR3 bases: TGTGCCAGTAGTCCCACAGGGGGATCCTACGAGCAGTACTTC. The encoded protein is CASSPTGGSYEQYF.

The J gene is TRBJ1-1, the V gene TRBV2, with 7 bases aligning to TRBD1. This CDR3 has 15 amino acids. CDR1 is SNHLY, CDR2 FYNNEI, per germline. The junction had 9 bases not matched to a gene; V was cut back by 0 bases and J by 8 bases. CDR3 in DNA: TGTGCCAGCAGTGAAGCGAGGGGGCAAAGGCGGGAAGCTTTCTTT. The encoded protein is CASSEARGQRREAFF.

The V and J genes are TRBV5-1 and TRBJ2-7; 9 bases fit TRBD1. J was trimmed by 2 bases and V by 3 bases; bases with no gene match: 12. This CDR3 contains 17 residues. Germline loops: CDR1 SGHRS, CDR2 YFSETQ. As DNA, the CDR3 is TGCGCCAGCAGCTCGACGCCCCCCGGGACAGGGCCCTACGAGCAGTACTTC. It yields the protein CASSSTPPGTGPYEQYF.

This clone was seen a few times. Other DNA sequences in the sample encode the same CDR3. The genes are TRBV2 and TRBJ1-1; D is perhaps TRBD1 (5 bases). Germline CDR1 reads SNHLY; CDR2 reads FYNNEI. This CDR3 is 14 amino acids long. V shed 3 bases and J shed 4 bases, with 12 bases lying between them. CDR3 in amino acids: CASSDRGVGTEAFF. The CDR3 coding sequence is TGTGCCAGCAGTGATCGGGGGGTTGGCACTGAAGCTTTCTTT.

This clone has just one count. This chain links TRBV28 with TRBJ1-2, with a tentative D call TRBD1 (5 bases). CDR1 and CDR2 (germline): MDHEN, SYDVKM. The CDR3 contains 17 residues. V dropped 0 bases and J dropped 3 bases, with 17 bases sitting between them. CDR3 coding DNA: TGTGCCAGCAGTTTATGGGGCCTAGGGGAGGGCGACTATGGCTACACCTTC. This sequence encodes CASSLWGLGEGDYGYTF.

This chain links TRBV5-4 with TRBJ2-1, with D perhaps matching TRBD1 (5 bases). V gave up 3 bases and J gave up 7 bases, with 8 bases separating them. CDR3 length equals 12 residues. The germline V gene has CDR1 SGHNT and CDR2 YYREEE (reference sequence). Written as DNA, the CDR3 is TGTGCCAGCAGCTCAGGGTTGAATGAGCAGTTCTTC. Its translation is CASSSGLNEQFF. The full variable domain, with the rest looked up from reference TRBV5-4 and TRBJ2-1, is ETGVTQSPTHLIKTRGQQVTLRCSSQSGHNTVSWYQQALGQGPQFIFQYYREEENGRGNFPPRFSGLQFPNYSSELNVNALELDDSALYLCASSSGLNEQFFGPGTRLTVL.

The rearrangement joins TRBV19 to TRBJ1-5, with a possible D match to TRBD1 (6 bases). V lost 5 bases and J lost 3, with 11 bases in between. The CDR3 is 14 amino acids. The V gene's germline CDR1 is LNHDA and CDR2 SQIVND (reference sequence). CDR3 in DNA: TGTGCCAGTAGTGTACAGGGTATCAATCAGCCCCAGCATTTT. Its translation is CASSVQGINQPQHF.

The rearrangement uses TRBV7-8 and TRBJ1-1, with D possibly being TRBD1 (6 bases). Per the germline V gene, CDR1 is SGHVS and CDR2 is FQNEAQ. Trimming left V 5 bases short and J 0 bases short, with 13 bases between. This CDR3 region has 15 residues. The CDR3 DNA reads TGTGCCAGCAGCCCCACAGGGAATGTGAACACTGAAGCTTTCTTT. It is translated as CASSPTGNVNTEAFF.

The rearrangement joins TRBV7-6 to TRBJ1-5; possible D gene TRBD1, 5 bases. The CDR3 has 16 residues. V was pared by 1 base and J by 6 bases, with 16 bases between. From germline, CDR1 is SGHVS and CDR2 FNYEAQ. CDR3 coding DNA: TGTGCCAGCAGCTTAGGCGATCCAGGGTCGGGTCAGCCCCAGCATTTT. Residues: CASSLGDPGSGQPQHF.

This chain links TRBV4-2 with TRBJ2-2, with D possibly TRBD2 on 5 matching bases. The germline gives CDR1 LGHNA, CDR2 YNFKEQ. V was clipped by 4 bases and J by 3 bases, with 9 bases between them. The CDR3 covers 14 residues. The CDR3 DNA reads TGTGCCAGCAGCCCTTTGGACTACACCGGGGAGCTGTTTTTT. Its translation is CASSPLDYTGELFF.

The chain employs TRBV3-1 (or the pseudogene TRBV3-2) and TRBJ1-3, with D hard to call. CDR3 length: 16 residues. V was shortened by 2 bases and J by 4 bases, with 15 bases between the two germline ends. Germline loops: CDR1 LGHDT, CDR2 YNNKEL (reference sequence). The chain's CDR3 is CASSQFGFAGGNTIYF. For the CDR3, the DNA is TGTGCCAGCAGCCAATTTGGTTTCGCGGGGGGAAACACCATATATTTT.